This T cell receptor (beta chain) was captured in a study of blood T cell repertoires in COVID-19 (TCRdb year 2020). Regarding the complete study: Samples from collaborators originated in the United States, Italy and Spain and spanned both the acute and convalescent phases of COVID-19. Where HLA class I and class II types were available, the types were taken from metadata supplied by the sample provider, not from assay-based typing. The prospective study material was composed of cDNA or gDNA derived from T cells, B-cell-depleted T cells, or PBMCs. Samples were obtained from the ongoing ImmuneRACE study (first 160 participants) and from over a thousand subjects provided by 6 global collaborators. Nearly every sample came with metadata listing a de-identified subject ID, COVID-19 status, age in years and sex. The repertoires were released in a freely available public database intended as a resource for research on the immune response to SARS-CoV-2. The dataset comprised deeply sampled blood TCRbeta repertoires from subjects exposed to, actively infected with, or recovered from COVID-19. The full study reports these points: The amount of clinical and demographic metadata varied by source and participant and was provided uncurated.

From the cysteine up to the phenylalanine, the CDR3 has a length of 16 residues. Solely the CDR3 DNA is kept, with 48 bases framed from the first base. Ends trimmed: V by 3 bases, J by 2 bases; bases unmatched to a gene: 3. Taken from the germline V gene, the CDR1 and CDR2 loops are KGHSH and LQKENI. TCRbeta CDR3 regions were amplified from genomic DNA using the immunoSEQ Assay, a bias-controlled multiplex PCR. The paper's data handling went like this. The number of nucleated cells in each sample was estimated from the amplification of reference gene primers within the assay. To quantify the absolute abundance of each unique TCRbeta CDR3 rearrangement, sequence reads were collapsed and filtered. For each sample, productive Simpson clonality was calculated as the square root of Simpson's diversity index over productive rearrangements. This immuneACCESS table, as held by TCRdb, lists in-frame sequences with V and J called but not all clones. Of the missing ones, under half trace to an unresolved V gene in checked studies; the others have no known cause. The V and J calls and clone size were taken over from that table, and D and trimming were inferred from the DNA. In this sample the table shows 200,000 to 250,000 clones, about 93% of which occur a single time. The ten largest make up 0.75% to 1% of the sample.

One collaborating source in Seattle enrolled patients while the patients were actively infected and followed the patients over time throughout the course of disease. The collaborating institutions used their own protocols to collect whole blood in K2EDTA tubes. For TCRbeta analysis, collaborators shipped samples in one of three forms: frozen whole blood, isolated PBMCs, or DNA extracted from either of those sample types. A word on this clone: What antigen it recognizes has not been identified. No much larger clone exists at a distance of one base, and base qualities are not known.

The sequence links TRBV18 to TRBJ2-2, and TRBD2 matches 10 of the central bases. This receptor was obtained from a man in his sixties with COVID-19, enrolled during active disease. The specimen was peripheral blood. The CDR3 corresponds to CASSPTSGVNTGELFF. DNA sequence: TGTGCCAGCTCACCTACTAGCGGGGTAAACACCGGGGAGCTGTTTTTT.